These 20 T cell receptor beta chains originate from one sample sequenced in a study of T-cell reconstitution after alpha-beta-depleted transplantation in children. Library preparation (for TCRbeta) was performed with unique molecular identifiers. TCRdb recomputed calls from the PCR reads with MiXCR, one row per CDR3 protein. The table lists about 870,000 distinct CDR3 sequences, 15% to 20% of them singletons. The sequencing used PBMCs, mostly from graft donor cells, collected 360 days after TCRalphabeta/CD19-depleted stem cell transplant. The receptors were gathered from a male patient between 5 and 17 years old who had a stem cell transplant for acute lymphoblastic leukemia, so the T cells may come from the graft donor.

This chain joins TRBV7-9 and TRBJ2-7; tentative D call: TRBD1 (5 bases). CDR1 and CDR2 from the germline V gene are SEHNR and FQNEAQ (reference sequence). CDR3 length: 15 residues. Trimming removed 0 bases from V and 2 bases from J, with 11 bases in between. Here the CDR3 DNA reads TGTGCCAGCAGCTTAGCTCAATCAGGGACCTACGAGCAGTACTTC. Its protein is CASSLAQSGTYEQYF.

This chain joins TRBV6-1 and TRBJ2-3; D may be TRBD2 (5 bases). Germline assignment: CDR1 MNHNS and CDR2 SASEGT. This CDR3 comprises 14 residues. V was trimmed by 2 bases and J by 2 bases, leaving 8 bases between them. The chain's CDR3 is CASSERGITDTQYF. The CDR3 DNA follows: TGTGCCAGCAGTGAACGGGGTATCACAGATACGCAGTATTTT.

This clonotype has a handful of counts. The chain is built from TRBV18 and TRBJ2-5; D may be TRBD2 (5 bases). Germline lookup yields CDR1 KGHSH and CDR2 LQKENI. This CDR3 is built from 14 residues. V lost 4 bases to trimming and J lost 5 bases, with 14 bases between them. The CDR3 loop is CASSLRTGMETQYF. The CDR3 DNA sequence: TGTGCCAGCTCACTACGGACGGGGATGGAGACCCAGTACTTC.

Notes on this clonotype: A much more abundant neighbour one base away suggests this may be a read error. The chain joins TRBV12-3 or TRBV12-4 to TRBJ2-1; D perhaps matches TRBD2 (5 bases). V gave up 7 bases and J gave up 7 bases, with 20 bases separating them. The CDR3 runs 15 residues. The CDR3 region has the DNA TGTGCCAGCATCGCAGAGCGGAAGGGCCGGAATGAGCAGTTCTTC. Amino acid sequence: CASIAERKGRNEQFF.

The genes are TRBV2 and TRBJ2-1, with D hard to call. The CDR3 loop spans 14 amino acids. V was clipped by 3 bases and J by 4 bases, with 10 bases between them. Germline CDR1 reads SNHLY; CDR2 reads FYNNEI. Written as DNA, the CDR3 is TGTGCCAGCAGTGATGGGCCCACTTACAATGAGCAGTTCTTC. It translates to CASSDGPTYNEQFF. Using reference TRBV2 and TRBJ2-1 for the parts outside the CDR3, the full variable domain is EPEVTQTPSHQVTQMGQEVILRCVPISNHLYFYWYRQILGQKVEFLVSFYNNEISEKSEIFDDQFSVERPDGSNFTLKIRSTKLEDSAMYFCASSDGPTYNEQFFGPGTRLTVL.

This clonotype was detected a few times. This rearrangement joins TRBV5-1 to TRBJ1-1; TRBD1 aligns across 8 bases. The CDR3 contains 14 residues. CDR1 and CDR2 from the germline V gene are SGHRS and YFSETQ. V shed 5 bases, J shed 4 bases, and the junction held 7 bases outside the gene matches. DNA for the CDR3: TGCGCCAGCAGTAAAGGACAGGGTTCCACTGAAGCTTTCTTT. This gives the protein CASSKGQGSTEAFF.

This chain joins TRBV15 and TRBJ1-1, with TRBD1 matching over 11 bases. CDR1 is LNHNV and CDR2 is YYDKDF in the germline V gene (reference sequence). J gave up 2 bases and V 3 bases, and 2 bases lay outside the gene matches. The CDR3 is made up of 15 amino acids. DNA of the CDR3: TGTGCCACCAGCAGGCGGACAGGGGGCAACACTGAAGCTTTCTTT. This translates into CATSRRTGGNTEAFF.

This chain links TRBV11-1 with TRBJ2-5; TRBD1 matches at 9 bases. The CDR3 loop spans 17 amino acids. The germline CDR1 and CDR2 sequences are SGHAT and FQDESV (reference sequence). J lost 0 bases, V lost 7 bases, and 12 bases had no gene match. The CDR3 bases are TGTGCCAGCACCGCAGGGGACAGGGAACAGAACCAAGAGACCCAGTACTTC. It specifies CASTAGDREQNQETQYF.

V gene TRBV3-1 combines with J gene TRBJ2-1, with 10 bases lining up with TRBD2. With 2 bases clipped from V and 8 bases from J, the junction kept 3 bases outside the gene matches. The CDR3 length is 14 residues. In germline, CDR1 is LGHDT, CDR2 YNNKEL (reference sequence). This CDR3 is CASSQLAGVHEQFF. CDR3 in DNA: TGTGCCAGCAGCCAACTAGCGGGAGTCCATGAGCAGTTCTTC.

V is TRBV2 and J is TRBJ2-2, with 8 bases that match TRBD1. Germline V gene sequence: CDR1 SNHLY, CDR2 FYNNEI. The CDR3 is 15 amino acids. J lost 3 bases, V lost 7 bases, and 7 bases had no gene match. For the CDR3, the DNA is TGTGCCAGCACTTCCGGACAGGGTTACACCGGGGAGCTGTTTTTT. It specifies CASTSGQGYTGELFF.

This clonotype was recorded only once. V and J are TRBV14 and TRBJ2-7; weak D call: TRBD1 (6 bases). Germline assignment: CDR1 SGHDN and CDR2 FVKESK. Between the trimmed V and J ends, which lost 2 bases and 5 bases, there was a span of 16 bases. The length of the CDR3 is 15 residues. The CDR3 bases are TGTGCCAGCAGCCAACGGCGGAACAGGGCCCACGAGCAGTACTTC. Encoded protein: CASSQRRNRAHEQYF. Full variable domain (remainder filled in from reference TRBV14 and TRBJ2-7): EAGVTQFPSHSVIEKGQTVTLRCDPISGHDNLYWYRRVMGKEIKFLLHFVKESKQDESGMPNNRFLAERTGGTYSTLKVQPAELEDSGVYFCASSQRRNRAHEQYFGPGTRLTVT.

This clonotype was observed a handful of times. The chain has TRBV5-1 and TRBJ2-1; 8 bases are shared with TRBD1. Germline-derived CDR1 and CDR2 are SGHRS and YFSETQ. The CDR3 is 14 residues long. Germline trimming cut 0 bases from V and 12 bases from J; bases unmatched to any gene: 8. As DNA, the CDR3 is TGCGCCAGCAGCTTGGGGCAGGGGGCCGCCGGGCAGTTCTTC. This gives the protein CASSLGQGAAGQFF.

This clonotype was counted between two and nine times. This chain joins TRBV4-1 and TRBJ2-7; the D gene could be TRBD1 or TRBD2 (5 bases each). Trimming cost V 5 bases and J 0 bases, with 14 bases left between them. Germline V gene sequence: CDR1 MGHRA, CDR2 YSYEKL. This CDR3 contains 15 residues. CDR3 DNA: TGCGCCAGCAGCGAACCTCCGGGACGCTCCTACGAGCAGTACTTC. Its protein product is CASSEPPGRSYEQYF.

This clonotype was seen more than once but under ten times. V usage is TRBV23-1 and J usage is TRBJ1-1; 11 nucleotides agree with TRBD1. TRBV23-1 is classed as an ORF, of uncertain function. With V trimmed by 3 bases and J by 4 bases, 4 bases remained unmatched. The CDR3 is 15 residues long. The CDR3 spells CASSHGDRGSTEAFF. In nucleotides, the CDR3 is TGCGCCAGCAGTCACGGGGACAGGGGGAGCACTGAAGCTTTCTTT.

In this sample, this clonotype turned up many times. V usage is TRBV7-9 and J usage is TRBJ2-6, with D uncertain. This CDR3 is 16 amino acids long. V was shortened by 6 bases and J by 0 bases, with 12 bases between the two germline ends. Looked up from germline, CDR1 is SEHNR and CDR2 is FQNEAQ (reference sequence). This CDR3 reads CASRLFRFSGANVLTF. CDR3 nucleotide sequence: TGTGCCAGCAGGCTCTTTCGGTTCTCTGGGGCCAACGTCCTGACTTTC.

Of note for this clonotype: It may be a read error: a sequence one base away is much more abundant. V gene TRBV6-5 combines with J gene TRBJ2-2, with a tentative D call TRBD1 (5 bases). Germline CDR1 reads MNHEY; CDR2 reads SVGAGI. Trimming took 2 bases from V and 0 from J, leaving 10 bases between them. CDR3 length equals 16 residues. CDR3: CASSYGHGANTGELFF. The CDR3 DNA is TGTGCCAGCAGTTACGGACACGGAGCGAACACCGGGGAGCTGTTTTTT.

There are a few counts of this clonotype. The V and J genes are TRBV11-2 and TRBJ2-3; 7 nucleotides agree with TRBD1. The V gene end was trimmed by 4 bases and the J gene end by 0 bases; junction bases not matched to a gene: 7. The CDR3 contains 16 residues. The germline gives CDR1 SGHAT, CDR2 FQNNGV. The DNA of the CDR3 is TGTGCCAGCAGCTCTAAGACAGGGTCTAGCACAGATACGCAGTATTTT. It is translated as CASSSKTGSSTDTQYF.

This clonotype was detected many times. The gene calls are TRBV12-3 or TRBV12-4 and TRBJ1-1; D gene unclear. V was shortened by 1 base and J by 1 base, with 7 bases between the two germline ends. This CDR3 contains 14 residues. CDR3 sequence reads: CASSLESGNTEAFF. The CDR3 DNA reads TGTGCCAGCAGTTTAGAGTCCGGGAACACTGAAGCTTTCTTT.

CDR3 loop: CASSFSGSGDEQYF. The DNA for the CDR3 is TGTGCCAGCAGCTTTAGCGGGAGTGGAGACGAGCAGTACTTC. This chain links TRBV7-9 with TRBJ2-7; TRBD2 matches at 9 bases. CDR1 is SEHNR, CDR2 FQNEAQ, per germline (reference sequence). V dropped 3 bases and J dropped 5; count of bases not matched to a gene: 5. This CDR3 is 14 amino acids long.

This clonotype turned up a few times. J is TRBJ2-2 and V is TRBV5-1, with D unclear. CDR3 size: 14 residues. V dropped 7 bases and J dropped 0 bases, with 10 bases sitting between them. Germline assignment: CDR1 SGHRS and CDR2 YFSETQ. The CDR3 loop is CASGNTANTGELFF. The CDR3 DNA sequence: TGCGCCAGCGGAAATACCGCGAACACCGGGGAGCTGTTTTTT.